The sequence of this TCR beta chain was determined in a study of CD8 T cells in ankylosing spondylitis. On this clonotype itself: Its antigen is undetermined.

The CDR3 is 16 residues long. V trimming: 4 bases; J trimming: 4 bases; junction bases outside the gene matches: 7. Study-wide findings and caveats: Disease-linked clones bore a CD8+ phenotype, appearing relatively rarely in peripheral blood.

TCRdb reprocessed the 5' RACE reads with MiXCR, giving one entry per CDR3 protein. Found here are roughly 180,000 distinct CDR3 sequences, 9.8% of them singletons; the top ten hold about 14%. The chain uses TRBV12-3 or TRBV12-4 and TRBJ2-3; 11 positions match TRBD2. The specimen was blood, either unsorted or a sorted T cell fraction (not recorded which). This receptor was taken from a female donor with ankylosing spondylitis or in good health (not recorded which). The CDR3 bases are TGTGCCAGCAGTTCGGTAGCGGGAGGGCCCGCAGATACGCAGTATTTT. Protein sequence: CASSSVAGGPADTQYF.